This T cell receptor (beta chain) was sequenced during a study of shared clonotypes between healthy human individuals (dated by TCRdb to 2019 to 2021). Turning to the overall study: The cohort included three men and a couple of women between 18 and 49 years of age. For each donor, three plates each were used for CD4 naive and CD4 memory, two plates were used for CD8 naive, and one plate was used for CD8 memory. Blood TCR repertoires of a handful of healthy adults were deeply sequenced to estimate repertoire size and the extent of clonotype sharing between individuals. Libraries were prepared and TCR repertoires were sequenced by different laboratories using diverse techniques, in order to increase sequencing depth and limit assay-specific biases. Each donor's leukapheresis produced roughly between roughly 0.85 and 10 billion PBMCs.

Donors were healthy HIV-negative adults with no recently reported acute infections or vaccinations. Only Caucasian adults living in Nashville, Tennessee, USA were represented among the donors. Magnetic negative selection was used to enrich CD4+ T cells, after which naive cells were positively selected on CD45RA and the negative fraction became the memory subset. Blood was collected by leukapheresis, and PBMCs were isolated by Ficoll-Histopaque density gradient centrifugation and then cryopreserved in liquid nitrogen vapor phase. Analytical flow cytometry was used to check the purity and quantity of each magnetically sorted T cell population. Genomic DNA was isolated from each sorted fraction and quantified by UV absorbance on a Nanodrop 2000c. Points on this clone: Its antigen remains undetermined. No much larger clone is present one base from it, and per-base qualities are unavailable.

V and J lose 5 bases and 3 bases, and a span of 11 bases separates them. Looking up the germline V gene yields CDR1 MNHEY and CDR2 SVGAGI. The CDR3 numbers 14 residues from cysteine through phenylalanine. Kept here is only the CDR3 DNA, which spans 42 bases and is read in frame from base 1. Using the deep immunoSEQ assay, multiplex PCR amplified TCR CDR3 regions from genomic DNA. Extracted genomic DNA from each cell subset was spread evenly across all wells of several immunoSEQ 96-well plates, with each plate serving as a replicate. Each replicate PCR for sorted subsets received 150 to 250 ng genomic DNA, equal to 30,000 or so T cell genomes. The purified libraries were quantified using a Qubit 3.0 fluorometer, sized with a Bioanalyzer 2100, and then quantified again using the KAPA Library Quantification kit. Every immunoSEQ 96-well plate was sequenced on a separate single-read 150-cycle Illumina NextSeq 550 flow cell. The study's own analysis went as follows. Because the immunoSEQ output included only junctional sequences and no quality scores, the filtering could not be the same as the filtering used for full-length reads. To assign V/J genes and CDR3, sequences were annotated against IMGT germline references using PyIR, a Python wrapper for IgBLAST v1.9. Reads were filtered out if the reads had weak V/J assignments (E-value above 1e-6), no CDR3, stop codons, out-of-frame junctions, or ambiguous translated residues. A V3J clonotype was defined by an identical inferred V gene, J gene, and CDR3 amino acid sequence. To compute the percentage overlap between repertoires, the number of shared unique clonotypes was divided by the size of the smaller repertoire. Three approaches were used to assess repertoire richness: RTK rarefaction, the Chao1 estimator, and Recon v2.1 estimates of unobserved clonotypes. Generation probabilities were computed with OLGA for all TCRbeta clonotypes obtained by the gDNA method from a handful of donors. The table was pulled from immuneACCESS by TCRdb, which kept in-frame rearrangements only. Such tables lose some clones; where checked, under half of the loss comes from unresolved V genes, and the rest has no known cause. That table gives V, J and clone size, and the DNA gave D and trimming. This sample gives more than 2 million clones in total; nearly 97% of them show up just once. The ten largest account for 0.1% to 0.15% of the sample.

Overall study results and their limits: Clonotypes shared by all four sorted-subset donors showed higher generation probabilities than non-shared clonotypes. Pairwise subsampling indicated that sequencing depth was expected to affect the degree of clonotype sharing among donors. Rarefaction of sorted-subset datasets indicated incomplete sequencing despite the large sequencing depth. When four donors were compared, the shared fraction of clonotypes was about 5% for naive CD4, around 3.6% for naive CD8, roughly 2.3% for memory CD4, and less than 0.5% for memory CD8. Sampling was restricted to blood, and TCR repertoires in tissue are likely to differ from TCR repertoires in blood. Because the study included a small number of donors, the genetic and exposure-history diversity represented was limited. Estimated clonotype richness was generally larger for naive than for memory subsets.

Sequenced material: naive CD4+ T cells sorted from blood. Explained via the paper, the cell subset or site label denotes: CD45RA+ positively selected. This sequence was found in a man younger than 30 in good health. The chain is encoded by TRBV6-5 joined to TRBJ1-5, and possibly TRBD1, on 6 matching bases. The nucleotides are TGTGCCAGCAGTCTGGGGGCCGTCAATCAGCCCCAGCATTTT. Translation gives CASSLGAVNQPQHF.